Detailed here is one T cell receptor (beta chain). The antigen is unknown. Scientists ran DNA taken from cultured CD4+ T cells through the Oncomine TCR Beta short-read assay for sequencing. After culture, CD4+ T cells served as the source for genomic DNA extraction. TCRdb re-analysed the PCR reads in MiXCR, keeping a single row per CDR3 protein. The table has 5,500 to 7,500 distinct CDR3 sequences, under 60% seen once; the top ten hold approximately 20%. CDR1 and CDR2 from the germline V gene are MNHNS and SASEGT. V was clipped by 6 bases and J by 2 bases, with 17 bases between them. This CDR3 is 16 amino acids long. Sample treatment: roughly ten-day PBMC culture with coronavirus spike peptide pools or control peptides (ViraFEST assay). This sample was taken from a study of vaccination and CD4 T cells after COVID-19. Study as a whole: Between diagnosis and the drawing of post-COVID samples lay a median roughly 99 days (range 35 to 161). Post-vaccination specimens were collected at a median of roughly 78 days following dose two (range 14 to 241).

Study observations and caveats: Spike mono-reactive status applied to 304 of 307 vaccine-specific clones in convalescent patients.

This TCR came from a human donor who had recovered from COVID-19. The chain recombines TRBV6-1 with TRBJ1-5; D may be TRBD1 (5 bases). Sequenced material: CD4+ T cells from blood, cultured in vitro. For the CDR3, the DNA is TGTGCCAGCAGAGATCTAGGGGAGTTGGGCAATCAGCCCCAGCATTTT. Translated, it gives CASRDLGELGNQPQHF.